This TCR beta chain was recorded in a study of T cell responses to AZD1222 COVID-19 vaccine. Study-level points and caveats: Spike-specific TCR repertoires showed rising breadth and depth after two AZD1222 doses.

Concerning this clone: Its antigen remains unknown.

Profiled with immunoSEQ multiplex PCR; TCRdb holds only in-frame clones, not every one. Altogether about 120,000 clones are present, roughly 85% being singletons, with the ten largest covering over 8%. The sample here was peripheral blood, taken on day 0 of AZD1222 vaccination. The clonotype originates from an adult in good health.

Here the CDR3 reads CASSKSGTGTEQYF. For the CDR3, the DNA is TGTGCCAGCAGTAAGTCCGGGACAGGGACCGAGCAGTACTTC. This chain links TRBV6-5 with TRBJ2-7; 9 bases are a match to TRBD1. The germline gives CDR1 MNHEY, CDR2 SVGAGI. The CDR3 is 14 amino acids. V lost 5 bases, J lost 6 bases, and 8 bases stayed unmatched.